This T cell receptor (beta chain) originates from a study of CD8 T cells in ankylosing spondylitis. This CDR3 spans 12 amino acids. In germline, CDR1 is DFQATT, CDR2 SNEGSKA (reference sequence). With 7 bases removed from V and 0 bases from J, the gap between germline ends came to 9 bases. Study-wide results and limits: Clones linked to disease were reported to show significant enrichment in matched ankylosing spondylitis synovial fluid. Clones linked to the disease showed a CD8+ phenotype. They occurred at relatively low frequencies in peripheral blood.

In making TCR beta libraries, quantitative 5'-RACE with molecular barcodes was used. TCRdb analysed the 5' RACE reads with MiXCR anew, one entry per CDR3 protein. The sample has about 150,000 distinct CDR3 sequences, about an eighth seen once. This clonotype was seen many times. Antigen unknown. Sequenced input: blood, either unsorted or a sorted T cell fraction (not recorded which). The source is a female donor with ankylosing spondylitis or in good health (not recorded which). The gene calls are TRBV20-1 and TRBJ1-1; D uncertain. CDR3 residues: CSGTDMNTEAFF. CDR3 in DNA: TGCAGTGGGACCGATATGAACACTGAAGCTTTCTTT.